The 25 T cell receptor beta chains below were found in one sample sequenced in a study of human T cells and chemical hapten exposure. Sample time point: patch test 2, 6 weeks after DPC sensitization. Noted treatment: therapeutic diphenylcyclopropenone sensitization with weekly scalp DPC. TCRdb recomputed calls from the RACE reads with MiXCR, one row per CDR3 protein. In the table there are tens of thousands of distinct CDR3 sequences, around 7.9% of which are singletons. The sample consisted of whole blood, taken in connection with sensitization to the hapten diphenylcyclopropenone (DPC). Receptors originate from a woman aged 50 to 65 with alopecia areata. Some clones in this sample may be carry-over from other donors' samples.

This clonotype has only one observation. The chain links TRBV27 to TRBJ1-5, with 8 bases identical to TRBD1. Trimming at V came to 6 bases and at J to 4 bases, leaving 11 bases not matched to a gene. Per germline, CDR1 MNHEY and CDR2 SMNVEV (reference sequence). CDR3 size: 16 residues. CDR3 sequence (DNA): TGTGCCAGCAGCGCCTGGACAGGGAGCTTTAATCAGCCCCAGCATTTT. This translates into CASSAWTGSFNQPQHF.

This clonotype came up many times. The chain combines TRBV20-1 with TRBJ1-1; D not certain. V was shortened by 5 bases and J by 8 bases, with 9 bases between the two germline ends. The CDR3 spans 10 residues. Germline V lookup: CDR1 DFQATT, CDR2 SNEGSKA (reference sequence). For the CDR3, the DNA is TGCAGTGCTCCCGAGCTGGAAGCTTTCTTT. Residues: CSAPELEAFF.

This clonotype was seen ten or more times. For the CDR3, the DNA is TGTGCCAGCAGTTTCGGGTCGGTGCAGTACTTC. Translating it yields CASSFGSVQYF. The rearrangement uses TRBV27 and TRBJ2-7; D ambiguous. Trimming shortened V by 3 bases and J by 9 bases, and 9 bases separated the two germline ends. From germline, CDR1 is MNHEY and CDR2 SMNVEV (reference sequence). This CDR3 contains 11 residues.

In its sample, this clonotype was seen a few times. V and J are TRBV20-1 and TRBJ2-3; no clear D gene. Germline CDR1 and CDR2: DFQATT and SNEGSKA (reference sequence). The germline V and J ends were trimmed by 2 bases and 0 bases, with 6 bases remaining between them. This CDR3 has 13 residues. CDR3 sequence: CSARHSSTDTQYF. The DNA for the CDR3 is TGCAGTGCTAGACACAGTAGCACAGATACGCAGTATTTT.

This clonotype has ten or more counts. The CDR3 DNA reads as TGTGCCATCACCCCCGAAGGGCGGATCGACAATGAGCAGTTCTTC. Its translation: CAITPEGRIDNEQFF. The chain has TRBV10-3 and TRBJ2-1; D call uncertain. Deletions cut 7 bases from V and 5 bases from J, with 18 bases between. This CDR3 comprises 15 residues. Germline assignment: CDR1 ENHRY and CDR2 SYGVKD.

This rearrangement joins TRBV10-3 to TRBJ2-5, with TRBD1 matching over 9 bases. Germline CDR1 and CDR2: ENHRY and SYGVKD. V shed 6 bases and J 5 bases; nucleotides not matched to a gene: 7. The CDR3 runs 14 residues. The CDR3 nucleotides are TGTGCCATCAGACCGGGACAGGGCAGGGAGACCCAGTACTTC. Translated: CAIRPGQGRETQYF.

The rearrangement uses TRBV7-9 and TRBJ2-7; 15 bases fit TRBD2. J gave up 3 bases and V 5 bases, and 5 bases lay outside the gene matches. Germline loops: CDR1 SEHNR, CDR2 FQNEAQ (reference sequence). CDR3 length: 16 residues. CDR3: CASSPLGLAGGYEQYF. CDR3 nucleotide sequence: TGTGCCAGCAGCCCCCTGGGACTAGCGGGAGGCTACGAGCAGTACTTC.

This clonotype was detected ten times or more. The chain combines TRBV6-6 with TRBJ1-5; possibly TRBD1 for D (6 bases). The CDR3 consists of 13 residues. V lost 7 bases, J lost 5 bases, and 12 bases lay in between. Germline lookup yields CDR1 MNHNY and CDR2 SVGAGI (reference sequence). The CDR3 DNA is TGTGCCAGCAACGACAGGTATGATCAGCCCCAGCATTTT. Its translation is CASNDRYDQPQHF.

This clonotype was detected many times. This chain links TRBV18 with TRBJ1-1; 7 nucleotides align to TRBD1. Germline CDR1 and CDR2: KGHSH and LQKENI. This CDR3 comprises 12 residues. The V and J ends lost 3 bases and 8 bases, in that order; junction bases with no gene match: 3. The CDR3 DNA sequence: TGTGCCAGCTCACCCCCGACAGGGGAAGCTTTCTTT. Protein: CASSPPTGEAFF.

About this clonotype: Just one base apart from a much larger clone, this may be a read error. V usage is TRBV10-3 and J usage is TRBJ1-5, with D hard to call. V lost 0 bases, J lost 7 bases, and 4 bases lay in between. Germline CDR1 ENHRY, CDR2 SYGVKD. This CDR3 spans 12 amino acids. CDR3 DNA: TGTGCCATCAGTGAGTCGATCCAGCCCCAGCATTTT. This codes for CAISESIQPQHF.

Ten or more counts support this clonotype. The DNA for the CDR3 is TGCGCCAGCAGCTGGACGGGGGGGCGAGAGACCCAGTACTTC. Amino acid sequence: CASSWTGGRETQYF. V usage is TRBV5-1 and J usage is TRBJ2-5; 8 bases fit TRBD2. The germline CDR1 and CDR2 sequences are SGHRS and YFSETQ. The CDR3 length is 14 residues. The V gene end was trimmed by 3 bases and the J gene end by 4 bases; junction bases not matched to a gene: 5.

V usage is TRBV20-1 and J usage is TRBJ2-3, with 15 bases that match TRBD2. Germline V gives CDR1 DFQATT, CDR2 SNEGSKA (reference sequence). Unmatched junction bases numbered 3, after V lost 4 bases and J lost 1 base. The length of the CDR3 is 16 residues. CDR3 sequence reads: CSAIRTSGRGTDTQYF. Written as DNA, the CDR3 is TGCAGTGCTATTCGGACTAGCGGGAGGGGCACAGATACGCAGTATTTT.

This clonotype has only a few counts. The rearrangement uses TRBV20-1 and TRBJ2-7; 7 bases fit TRBD1. This CDR3 has 13 amino acids. V dropped 4 bases and J dropped 2; count of bases not matched to a gene: 5. Looked up from germline, CDR1 is DFQATT and CDR2 is SNEGSKA (reference sequence). The CDR3 region has the DNA TGCAGTGCTACGGACAGGCAAACCTACGAGCAGTACTTC. Its protein is CSATDRQTYEQYF.

The chain joins TRBV5-1 to TRBJ2-7; 8 positions match TRBD2. The CDR3 loop spans 13 amino acids. The V gene end was trimmed by 4 bases and the J gene end by 5 bases; junction bases not matched to a gene: 5. The germline gives CDR1 SGHRS, CDR2 YFSETQ. In nucleotides, the CDR3 is TGCGCCAGCAGCGCCGGGGGGGCGGACGAGCAGTACTTC. This encodes CASSAGGADEQYF.

This chain joins TRBV20-1 and TRBJ1-2, with 7 nucleotides matching TRBD1. CDR1 and CDR2 (germline): DFQATT, SNEGSKA (reference sequence). V was pared by 3 bases and J by 8 bases, with 12 bases of the junction left unmatched. The CDR3 consists of 14 residues. The CDR3 DNA follows: TGCAGTGCTAGCGAGAGGAGGGGGCAAGGAGGCTACACCTTC. Its translation is CSASERRGQGGYTF.

The chain recombines TRBV3-1 with TRBJ2-7, with TRBD1 matching over 8 bases. The CDR3 totals 14 residues. V lost 6 bases and J lost 7; bases outside the gene matches: 11. From germline, CDR1 is LGHDT and CDR2 YNNKEL (reference sequence). CDR3 in amino acids: CASRLWDRPWEQYF. CDR3 bases: TGTGCCAGCAGACTGTGGGACAGGCCTTGGGAGCAGTACTTC.

This clonotype was observed many times. The chain employs TRBV6-2 or TRBV6-3 and TRBJ2-1, with TRBD2 matching over 9 bases. The CDR3 consists of 12 residues. The germline V gene has CDR1 MNHEY and CDR2 SVGEGT. Germline trimming cut 5 bases from V and 7 bases from J; bases unmatched to any gene: 0. CDR3 residues: CASSTSGNEQFF. The DNA of the CDR3 is TGTGCCAGCAGTACTAGCGGGAATGAGCAGTTCTTC.

This chain connects TRBV6-2 or TRBV6-3 to TRBJ1-5; TRBD1 matches 9 bases. V shed 2 bases, J shed 1 base, and the junction held 9 bases outside the gene matches. The germline V gene encodes CDR1 MNHEY and CDR2 SVGEGT. CDR3 length: 18 amino acids. The CDR3 DNA is TGTGCCAGCAGTTACCCGGGACAGGGTCGTAGGAGCAATCAGCCCCAGCATTTT. Its protein product is CASSYPGQGRRSNQPQHF.

This clonotype has more than one count but fewer than ten. The V and J genes are TRBV29-1 and TRBJ1-4; D may be TRBD1 (5 bases). Trimming shortened V by 2 bases and J by 7 bases, and 17 bases separated the two germline ends. The CDR3 covers 15 residues. The germline CDR1 and CDR2 sequences are SQVTM and ANQGSEA. This chain's CDR3 is CSVERAGDSSEKLFF. In DNA form, the CDR3 reads TGCAGCGTTGAACGAGCGGGGGATTCCAGTGAAAAACTGTTTTTT.

The V gene is TRBV29-1, the J gene TRBJ2-7; the match to TRBD1 covers 7 bases. V shed 3 bases and J 3 bases; nucleotides not matched to a gene: 8. The CDR3 sequence is 14 residues long. Per the germline V gene, CDR1 is SQVTM and CDR2 is ANQGSEA. The chain's CDR3 is CSVEIDRAGYEQYF. As DNA, the CDR3 is TGCAGCGTTGAGATTGACAGGGCGGGCTACGAGCAGTACTTC.

This clonotype appeared a few times. The chain links TRBV2 to TRBJ2-7; D is ambiguous. Germline V lookup: CDR1 SNHLY, CDR2 FYNNEI. V gave up 4 bases and J gave up 7 bases, with 8 bases separating them. The CDR3 extends over 11 amino acids. The CDR3 nucleotides read TGTGCCAGCAGTGGAGTGACAGAGCAGTACTTC. It translates to CASSGVTEQYF.

This clonotype appeared a few times. The chain employs TRBV12-3 or TRBV12-4 and TRBJ1-2; D is perhaps TRBD1 (5 bases). V was pared by 10 bases and J by 5 bases, with 20 bases between. This CDR3 contains 14 residues. The CDR3 loop reads CATSGATTSYGYTF. The CDR3 DNA follows: TGTGCCACTTCCGGGGCTACCACTTCTTATGGCTACACCTTC.

This clonotype turned up a few times. The chain recombines TRBV7-2 with TRBJ2-3, with 11 bases aligning to TRBD2. J lost 4 bases, V lost 4 bases, and 4 bases had no gene match. The CDR3 contains 15 residues. Germline V gives CDR1 SGHTA, CDR2 FQGNSA. The CDR3 sequence: CASSSLAGVADTQYF. CDR3 DNA: TGTGCCAGCAGCTCACTAGCGGGAGTTGCAGATACGCAGTATTTT. The whole variable domain, filled in from reference TRBV7-2 and TRBJ2-3, reads GAGVSQSPSNKVTEKGKDVELRCDPISGHTALYWYRQSLGQGLEFLIYFQGNSAPDKSGLPSDRFSAERTGGSVSTLTIQRTQQEDSAVYLCASSSLAGVADTQYFGPGTRLTVL.

This clonotype was observed at least ten times. The chain uses TRBV13 and TRBJ2-5, with 10 positions matching TRBD2. The CDR3 spans 15 residues. Germline values: CDR1 PRHDT, CDR2 FYEKMQ (reference sequence). The V gene end was trimmed by 5 bases and the J gene end by 4 bases; junction bases not matched to a gene: 7. DNA of the CDR3: TGTGCCAGCAGCAGAGCGGGGGGGCTGAGAGAGACCCAGTACTTC. Its protein product is CASSRAGGLRETQYF.

This clonotype came up many times. The rearrangement joins TRBV28 to TRBJ1-1; D possibly corresponds to TRBD1 (5 bases). Germline CDR1 is MDHEN and CDR2 is SYDVKM. The ends were cut back, 1 base at V and 1 base at J, with 7 bases in the middle. The CDR3 is 14 amino acids. CDR3 sequence: CASSLSQGNTEAFF. As DNA, the CDR3 is TGTGCCAGCAGTTTATCTCAGGGGAACACTGAAGCTTTCTTT.